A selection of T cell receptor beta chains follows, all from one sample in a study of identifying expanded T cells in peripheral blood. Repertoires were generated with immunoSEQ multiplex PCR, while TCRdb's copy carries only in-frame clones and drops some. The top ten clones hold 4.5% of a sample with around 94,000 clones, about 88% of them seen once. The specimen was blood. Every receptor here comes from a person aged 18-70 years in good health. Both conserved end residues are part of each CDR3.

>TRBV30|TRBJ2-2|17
CAWSVRKSGPGTGELFF
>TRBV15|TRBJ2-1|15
CATSRDKGTFNEQFF
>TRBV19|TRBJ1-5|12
CASKQGYQPQHF
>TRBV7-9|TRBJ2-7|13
CASSAEGGLEQYF
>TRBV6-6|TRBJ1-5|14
CASSYSQPNQPQHF
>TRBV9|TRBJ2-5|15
CASSARGADQETQYF
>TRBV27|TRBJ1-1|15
CASSPWIAMRTEAFF
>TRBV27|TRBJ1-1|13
CASSLLGSTEAFF
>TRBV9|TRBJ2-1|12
CASSSPGFEQFF
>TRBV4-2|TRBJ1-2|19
CASSQDRRGRPEANYGYTF
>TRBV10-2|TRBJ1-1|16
CASRTGSVRRNTEAFF
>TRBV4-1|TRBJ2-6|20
CASSLHPTGRRASGANVLTF
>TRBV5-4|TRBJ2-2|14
CASSNVPGTGELFF
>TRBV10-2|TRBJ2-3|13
CASSEAQGATQYF
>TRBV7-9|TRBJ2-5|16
CASSQDRTSYQETQYF
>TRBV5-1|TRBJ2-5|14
CASSWGQGLETQYF
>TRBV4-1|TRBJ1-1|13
CASSQVAGEEAFF
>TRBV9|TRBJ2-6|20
CASSHPTGRGVGGGANVLTF
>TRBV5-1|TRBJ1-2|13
CASSRQGGYGYTF
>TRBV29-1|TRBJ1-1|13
CSGKGGAGTEAFF
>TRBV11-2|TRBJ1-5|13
CASSLVINQPQHF
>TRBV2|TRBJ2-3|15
CASSVRDRGRDTQYF
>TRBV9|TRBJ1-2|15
CASSALTGRAYGYTF